One and the same sample provided the 20 T cell receptor beta chains below, sequenced in a study of blood T cell repertoires in COVID-19. Clones were read by immunoSEQ multiplex PCR, and TCRdb kept only the in-frame ones, dropping some. The sample includes more than 100,000 clones, roughly 90% of them seen just once. Material for sequencing was peripheral blood. These receptors all come from a man between 70 and 80 years old with active COVID-19.

The rearrangement uses TRBV3-1 (or the pseudogene TRBV3-2) and TRBJ2-7; 10 bases fit TRBD2. J gave up 1 base and V 5 bases, and 5 bases lay outside the gene matches. Germline CDR1 reads LGHDT; CDR2 reads YNNKEL (reference sequence). The CDR3 covers 15 residues. Here the CDR3 reads CASSVGTSESYEQYF. CDR3 DNA sequence: TGTGCCAGCAGCGTCGGGACTAGCGAGTCCTACGAGCAGTACTTC.

The rearrangement uses TRBV30 and TRBJ1-1; D not certain. Germline-derived CDR1 and CDR2 are GTSNPN and SVGIG (reference sequence). Trimming stripped 3 bases from V and 6 bases from J, with 11 bases between. The CDR3 runs 12 residues. CDR3: CAWSGGSAEAFF. The CDR3 DNA reads TGTGCCTGGAGCGGTGGTTCCGCTGAAGCTTTCTTT.

The chain couples TRBV5-4 to TRBJ1-5, with 8 nucleotides matching TRBD1. J gave up 6 bases and V 0 bases, and 2 bases lay outside the gene matches. Per the germline V gene, CDR1 is SGHNT and CDR2 is YYREEE (reference sequence). This CDR3 comprises 14 residues. The CDR3 region is CASSLAGGSQPQHF. As DNA, the CDR3 is TGTGCCAGCAGCTTGGCAGGGGGCAGTCAGCCCCAGCATTTT.

The chain combines TRBV6-5 with TRBJ1-4, with D uncertain. V lost 8 bases, J lost 5 bases, and 9 bases lay in between. The CDR3 sequence is 12 residues long. From germline, CDR1 is MNHEY and CDR2 SVGAGI. The CDR3 coding sequence is TGTGCCAGCTCCCCAGTGAATGAAAAACTGTTTTTT. Translated: CASSPVNEKLFF.

V gene TRBV11-3 combines with J gene TRBJ2-1; TRBD2 is a possible D gene (5 bases). This CDR3 has 12 amino acids. CDR1 is SGHNT, CDR2 YENEEA, per germline. V lost 1 base and J lost 8, with 6 bases in between. This CDR3 is CASSLGEYEQFF. CDR3 sequence (DNA): TGTGCCAGCAGCTTAGGGGAGTATGAGCAGTTCTTC.

The chain links TRBV5-4 to TRBJ1-6; 7 bases map to TRBD1. The CDR3 extends over 16 amino acids. Per the germline V gene, CDR1 is SGHNT and CDR2 is YYREEE (reference sequence). V was pared by 1 base and J by 2 bases, with 3 bases of the junction left unmatched. CDR3 amino acids: CASSLRGPAYNSPLHF. CDR3 nucleotides: TGTGCCAGCAGCTTGAGGGGGCCCGCCTATAATTCACCCCTCCACTTT.

The chain couples TRBV18 to TRBJ1-5; no clear D. This CDR3 spans 13 amino acids. CDR1 and CDR2 from the germline V gene are KGHSH and LQKENI. V was shortened by 3 bases and J by 8 bases, with 11 bases between the two germline ends. CDR3 bases: TGTGCCAGCTCACCGGAAGGAGGAGAGCCCCAGCATTTT. Residues: CASSPEGGEPQHF.

V is TRBV9 and J is TRBJ2-5, with D unclear. Germline lookup yields CDR1 SGDLS and CDR2 YYNGEE. The CDR3 length is 15 residues. V gave up 0 bases and J gave up 2 bases, with 11 bases separating them. The DNA for the CDR3 is TGTGCCAGCAGCGTAGCTTGGGCAGTTCAAGAGACCCAGTACTTC. This translates into CASSVAWAVQETQYF.

The chain combines TRBV29-1 with TRBJ2-3, with 9 bases lining up with TRBD1. Per the germline V gene, CDR1 is SQVTM and CDR2 is ANQGSEA. This CDR3 has 15 residues. The V segment lost 6 bases and the J segment 0 bases; nucleotides outside the gene matches: 7. The CDR3 loop is CSVTGGAKSTDTQYF. The CDR3 DNA reads as TGCAGCGTCACAGGGGGCGCTAAGAGCACAGATACGCAGTATTTT.

This clone was counted a few times. The chain couples TRBV11-1 to TRBJ2-7; 9 bases are a match to TRBD1. Germline V gene data show CDR1 as SGHAT and CDR2 as FQDESV (reference sequence). CDR3 length equals 16 residues. Trimming cost V 5 bases and J 2 bases; bases outside gene matches: 10. The CDR3 is CASSTGGTGRTYEQYF. The DNA of the CDR3 is TGTGCCAGCAGCACTGGGGGGACAGGGCGTACCTACGAGCAGTACTTC.

This clone was detected a few times. This rearrangement joins TRBV3-1 (or the pseudogene TRBV3-2) to TRBJ1-3, with TRBD1 matching 7 bases. J was trimmed by 0 bases and V by 4 bases; bases with no gene match: 12. The CDR3 spans 18 residues. Germline V CDR1 and CDR2: LGHDT, YNNKEL (reference sequence). This CDR3 reads CASSPRQGLTTSGNTIYF. The CDR3 DNA sequence: TGTGCCAGCAGCCCCCGACAGGGTTTGACGACCTCTGGAAACACCATATATTTT.

The chain has TRBV28 and TRBJ2-3; D unresolved. The CDR3 has 12 residues. Germline V gene lookup returns CDR1 MDHEN and CDR2 SYDVKM. The V gene lost 4 bases and the J gene lost 2 bases, with 4 bases spanning the gap. The CDR3 sequence is CASSSNTDTQYF. The CDR3 nucleotides read TGTGCCAGCAGTTCCAACACAGATACGCAGTATTTT.

This chain connects TRBV4-3 to TRBJ2-3; no firm D call. The V gene lost 0 bases and the J gene lost 2 bases, with 12 bases spanning the gap. This CDR3 contains 16 residues. Germline V gives CDR1 LGHNA, CDR2 YSLEER. For the CDR3, the DNA is TGCGCCAGCAGCCAAGATCCGGCGGTCCCCACAGATACGCAGTATTTT. Residues: CASSQDPAVPTDTQYF.

The chain recombines TRBV27 with TRBJ2-1; no reliable D call. From germline, CDR1 is MNHEY and CDR2 SMNVEV (reference sequence). Trimming removed 2 bases at V and 5 bases at J, with 16 bases between. The CDR3 totals 16 residues. The CDR3 region has the DNA TGTGCCAGCAGTTTAGTTCTCCCCCTCTACGACAATGAGCAGTTCTTC. This encodes CASSLVLPLYDNEQFF.

The rearrangement uses TRBV6-6 and TRBJ1-1, with D unresolved. V gave up 2 bases and J gave up 9 bases, with 13 bases separating them. The germline gives CDR1 MNHNY, CDR2 SVGAGI (reference sequence). The CDR3 runs 13 residues. In DNA, the CDR3 is TGTGCCAGCAGTTACCCCCCAGGTCTACAAGCTTTCTTT. Protein sequence: CASSYPPGLQAFF.

The chain employs TRBV30 and TRBJ2-7, with 12 nucleotides matching TRBD1. With V trimmed by 2 bases and J by 0 bases, 2 bases remained unmatched. Germline lookup yields CDR1 GTSNPN and CDR2 SVGIG (reference sequence). The CDR3 extends over 15 amino acids. CDR3 protein: CAWSRGQGASYEQYF. CDR3 coding DNA: TGTGCCTGGAGTAGGGGACAGGGGGCCTCCTACGAGCAGTACTTC. The full variable domain, rest sourced from reference TRBV30 and TRBJ2-7, is SQTIHQWPATLVQPVGSPLSLECTVEGTSNPNLYWYRQAAGRGLQLLFYSVGIGQISSEVPQNLSASRPQDRQFILSSKKLLLSDSGFYLCAWSRGQGASYEQYFGPGTRLTVT.

The genes are TRBV6-5 and TRBJ2-3; D call uncertain. The germline V gene encodes CDR1 MNHEY and CDR2 SVGAGI. The CDR3 is 11 amino acids. The V and J ends lost 6 bases and 3 bases respectively, with 4 bases between them. Here the CDR3 DNA reads TGTGCCAGCAGCAATACAGATACGCAGTATTTT. It specifies CASSNTDTQYF.

This chain links TRBV11-3 with TRBJ2-2, with 8 bases fitting TRBD1. The CDR3 sequence is 14 residues long. Looked up from germline, CDR1 is SGHNT and CDR2 is YENEEA. With V trimmed by 5 bases and J by 5 bases, 4 bases remained unmatched. This CDR3 reads CASSPQGATGELFF. CDR3 sequence (DNA): TGTGCCAGCAGCCCCCAGGGGGCGACCGGGGAGCTGTTTTTT.

The chain combines TRBV9 with TRBJ2-5; 8 bases line up with TRBD2. This CDR3 is 16 amino acids long. Per the germline V gene, CDR1 is SGDLS and CDR2 is YYNGEE. The trim removed 0 bases at V and 2 bases at J, leaving 6 bases unmatched. Here the CDR3 reads CASSVAGTSGQETQYF. CDR3 bases: TGTGCCAGCAGCGTAGCTGGGACTAGTGGGCAAGAGACCCAGTACTTC.

The V gene is TRBV5-1, the J gene TRBJ2-1; unclear D gene. The germline V gene encodes CDR1 SGHRS and CDR2 YFSETQ. Trimming left V 2 bases short and J 7 bases short, with 10 bases between. This CDR3 is 13 amino acids long. The CDR3 DNA reads TGCGCCAGCAGCTTCCCCGCTACTAATGAGCAGTTCTTC. Protein sequence: CASSFPATNEQFF.